This T cell receptor beta chain was identified during a study of cytomegalovirus exposure and HLA in healthy donors. Study at large: Around 180 million T cells yielded under 130 million unique TCR beta sequences in earlier analysis.

For this clone: Its specificity is unknown.

This CDR3 has 14 amino acids. Per germline, CDR1 KGHSH and CDR2 LQKENI. V lost 3 bases and J 2 bases, leaving 10 bases between the germline ends. The PCR was carried out with 60 Vbeta primers and 13 Jbeta primers. Generated by immunoSEQ multiplex PCR, the TCRdb table keeps only in-frame clones and is missing some. The data contain about 100,000 clones, under 80% of them singletons. Regarding the study as a whole: TCR beta V- and J-gene trimming, according to a later analysis, was linked to a missense DCLRE1C variant. The study listed approximately 160 cytomegalovirus-associated TCR beta chains. Most TCRs appeared rarely, but some public TCRs recurred in many donors.

This clonotype was sampled from a woman in her fifties or sixties in good health and CMV-seropositive. Material: PBMCs. The chain links TRBV18 to TRBJ1-2; D gene unclear. CDR3 bases: TGTGCCAGCTCACCGGTGAAGCCCAACTATGGCTACACCTTC. Residues: CASSPVKPNYGYTF.